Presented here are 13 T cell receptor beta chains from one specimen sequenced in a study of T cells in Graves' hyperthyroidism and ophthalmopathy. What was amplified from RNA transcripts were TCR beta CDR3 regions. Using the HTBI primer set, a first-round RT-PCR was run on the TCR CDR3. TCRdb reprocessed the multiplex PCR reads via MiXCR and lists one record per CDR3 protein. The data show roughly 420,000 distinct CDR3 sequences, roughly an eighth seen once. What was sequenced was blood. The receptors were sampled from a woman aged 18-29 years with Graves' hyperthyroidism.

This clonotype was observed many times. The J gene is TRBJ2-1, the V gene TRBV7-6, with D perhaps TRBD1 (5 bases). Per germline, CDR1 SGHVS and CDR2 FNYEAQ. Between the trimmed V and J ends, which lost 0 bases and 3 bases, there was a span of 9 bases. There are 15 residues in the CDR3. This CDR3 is CASSLAQGGYNEQFF. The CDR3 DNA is TGTGCCAGCAGCTTAGCTCAGGGCGGCTACAATGAGCAGTTCTTC.

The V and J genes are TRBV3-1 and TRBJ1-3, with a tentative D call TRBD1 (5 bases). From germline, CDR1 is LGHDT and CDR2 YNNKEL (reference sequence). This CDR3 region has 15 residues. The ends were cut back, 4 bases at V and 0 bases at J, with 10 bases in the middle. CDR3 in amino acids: CASSRDGTSGNTIYF. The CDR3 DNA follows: TGTGCCAGCAGCCGGGACGGCACCTCTGGAAACACCATATATTTT.

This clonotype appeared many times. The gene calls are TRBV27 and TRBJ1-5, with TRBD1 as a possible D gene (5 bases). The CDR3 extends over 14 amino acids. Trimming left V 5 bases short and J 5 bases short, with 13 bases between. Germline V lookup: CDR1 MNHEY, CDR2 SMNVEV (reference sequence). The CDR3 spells CASSPREGHQPQHF. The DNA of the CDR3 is TGTGCCAGCAGTCCGCGAGAGGGGCATCAGCCCCAGCATTTT.

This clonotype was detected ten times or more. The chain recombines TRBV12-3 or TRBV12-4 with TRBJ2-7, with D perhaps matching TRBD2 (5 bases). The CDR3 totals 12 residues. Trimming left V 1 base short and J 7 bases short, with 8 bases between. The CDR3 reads CASSLDSGEQYF. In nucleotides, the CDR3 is TGTGCCAGCAGTTTAGACTCGGGGGAGCAGTACTTC.

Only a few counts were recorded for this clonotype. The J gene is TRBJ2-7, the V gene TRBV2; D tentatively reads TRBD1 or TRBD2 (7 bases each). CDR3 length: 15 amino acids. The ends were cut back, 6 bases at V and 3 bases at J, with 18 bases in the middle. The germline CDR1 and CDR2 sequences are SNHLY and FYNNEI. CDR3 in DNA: TGTGCCAGCAGGGGGGGGGACAGCCGTTTCTACGAGCAGTACTTC. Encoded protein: CASRGGDSRFYEQYF.

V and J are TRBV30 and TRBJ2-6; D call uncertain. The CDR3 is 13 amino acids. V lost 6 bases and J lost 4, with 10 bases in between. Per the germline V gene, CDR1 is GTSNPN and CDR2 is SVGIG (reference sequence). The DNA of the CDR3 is TGTGCCTGCCTAATGAAGGGGGCCAACGTCCTGACTTTC. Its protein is CACLMKGANVLTF.

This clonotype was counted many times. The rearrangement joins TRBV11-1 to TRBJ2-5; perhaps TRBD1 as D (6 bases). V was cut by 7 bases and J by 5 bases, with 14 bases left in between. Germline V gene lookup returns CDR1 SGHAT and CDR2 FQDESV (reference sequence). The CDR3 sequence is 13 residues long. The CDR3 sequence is CASTKRGSETQYF. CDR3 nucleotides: TGTGCCAGCACCAAGAGGGGGTCGGAGACCCAGTACTTC. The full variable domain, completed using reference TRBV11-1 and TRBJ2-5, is EAEVAQSPRYKITEKSQAVAFWCDPISGHATLYWYRQILGQGPELLVQFQDESVVDDSQLPKDRFSAERLKGVDSTLKIQPAELGDSAMYLCASTKRGSETQYFGPGTRLLVL.

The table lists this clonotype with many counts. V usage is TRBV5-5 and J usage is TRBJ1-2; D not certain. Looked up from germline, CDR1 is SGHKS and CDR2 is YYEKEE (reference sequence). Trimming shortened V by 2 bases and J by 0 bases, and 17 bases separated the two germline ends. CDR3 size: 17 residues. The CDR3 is CASSFLWGGSTNYGYTF. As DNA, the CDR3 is TGTGCCAGCAGCTTTTTGTGGGGAGGGAGCACTAACTATGGCTACACCTTC.

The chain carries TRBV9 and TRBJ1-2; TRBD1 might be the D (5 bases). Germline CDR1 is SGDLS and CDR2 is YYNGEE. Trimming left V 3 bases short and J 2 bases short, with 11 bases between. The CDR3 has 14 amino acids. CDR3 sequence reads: CASSDLKGNYGYTF. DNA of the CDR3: TGTGCCAGCAGCGACCTAAAGGGGAACTATGGCTACACCTTC.

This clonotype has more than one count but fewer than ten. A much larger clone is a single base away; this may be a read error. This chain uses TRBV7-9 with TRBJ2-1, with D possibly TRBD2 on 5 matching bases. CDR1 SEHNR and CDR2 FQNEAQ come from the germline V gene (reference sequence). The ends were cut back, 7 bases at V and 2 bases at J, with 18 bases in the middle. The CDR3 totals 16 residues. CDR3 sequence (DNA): TGTGCCAGCACCCAAGAGGGAGCAAGAACCTACAATGAGCAGTTCTTC. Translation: CASTQEGARTYNEQFF.

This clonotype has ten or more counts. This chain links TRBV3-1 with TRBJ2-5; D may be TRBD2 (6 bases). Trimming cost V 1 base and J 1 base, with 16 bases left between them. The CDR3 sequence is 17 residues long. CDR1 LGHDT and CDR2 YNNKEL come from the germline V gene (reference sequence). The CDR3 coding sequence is TGTGCCAGCAGCCAAGGCCCCATCTTAGCGGCCCAAGAGACCCAGTACTTC. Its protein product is CASSQGPILAAQETQYF.

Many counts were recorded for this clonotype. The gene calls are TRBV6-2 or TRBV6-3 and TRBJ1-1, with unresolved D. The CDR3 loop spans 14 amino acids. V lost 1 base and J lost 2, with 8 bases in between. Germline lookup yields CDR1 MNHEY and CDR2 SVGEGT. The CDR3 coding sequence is TGTGCCAGCAGTTACTTGAAGGACAACACTGAAGCTTTCTTT. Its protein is CASSYLKDNTEAFF.

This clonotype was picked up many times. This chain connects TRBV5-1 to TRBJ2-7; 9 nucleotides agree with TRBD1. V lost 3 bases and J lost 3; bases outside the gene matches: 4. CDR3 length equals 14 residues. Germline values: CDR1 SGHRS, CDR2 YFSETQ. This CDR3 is CASSWTGDGYEQYF. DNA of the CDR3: TGCGCCAGCAGCTGGACAGGGGACGGCTACGAGCAGTACTTC.